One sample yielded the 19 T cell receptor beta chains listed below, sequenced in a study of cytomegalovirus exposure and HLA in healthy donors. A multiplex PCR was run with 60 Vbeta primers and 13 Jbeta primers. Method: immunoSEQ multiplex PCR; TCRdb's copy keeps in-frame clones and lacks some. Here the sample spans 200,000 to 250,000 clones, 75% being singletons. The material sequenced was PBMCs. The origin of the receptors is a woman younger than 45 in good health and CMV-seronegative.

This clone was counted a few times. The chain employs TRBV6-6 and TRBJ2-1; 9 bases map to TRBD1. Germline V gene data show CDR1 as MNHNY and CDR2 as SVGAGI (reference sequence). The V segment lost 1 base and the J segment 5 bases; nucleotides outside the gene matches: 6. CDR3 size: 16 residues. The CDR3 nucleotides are TGTGCCAGCAGTTACTATGGGACAGGGAAAAACAATGAGCAGTTCTTC. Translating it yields CASSYYGTGKNNEQFF.

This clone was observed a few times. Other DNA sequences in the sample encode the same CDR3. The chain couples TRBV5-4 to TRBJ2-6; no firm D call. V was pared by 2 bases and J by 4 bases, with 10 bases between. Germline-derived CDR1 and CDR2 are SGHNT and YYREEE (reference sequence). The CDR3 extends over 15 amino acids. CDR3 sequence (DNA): TGTGCCAGCAGCTTAAGAAGCACCGGGGCCAACGTCCTGACTTTC. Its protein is CASSLRSTGANVLTF.

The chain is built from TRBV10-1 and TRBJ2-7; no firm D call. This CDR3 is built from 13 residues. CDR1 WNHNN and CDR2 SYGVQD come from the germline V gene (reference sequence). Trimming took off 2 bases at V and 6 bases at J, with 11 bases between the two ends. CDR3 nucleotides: TGCGCCAGCAGTGAGCTGTTCCGAGGCGAGCAGTACTTC. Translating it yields CASSELFRGEQYF.

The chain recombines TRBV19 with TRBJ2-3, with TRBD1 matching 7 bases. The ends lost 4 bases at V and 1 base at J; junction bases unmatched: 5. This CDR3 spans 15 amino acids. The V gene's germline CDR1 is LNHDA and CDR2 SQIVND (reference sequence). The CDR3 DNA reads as TGTGCCAGTAGTAGAGACGGGACAGGCACAGATACGCAGTATTTT. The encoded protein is CASSRDGTGTDTQYF.

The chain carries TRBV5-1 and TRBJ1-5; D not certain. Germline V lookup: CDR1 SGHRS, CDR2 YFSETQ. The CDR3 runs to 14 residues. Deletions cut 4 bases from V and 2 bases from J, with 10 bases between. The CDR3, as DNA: TGCGCCAGCAGCCTGGACGGGGGCAATCAGCCCCAGCATTTT. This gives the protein CASSLDGGNQPQHF.

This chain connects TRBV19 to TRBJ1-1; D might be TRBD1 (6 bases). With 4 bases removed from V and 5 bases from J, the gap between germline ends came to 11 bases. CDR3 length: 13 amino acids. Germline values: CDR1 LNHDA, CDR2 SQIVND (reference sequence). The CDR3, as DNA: TGTGCCAGTAGTAACAGGGAGGGGACTGAAGCTTTCTTT. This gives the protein CASSNREGTEAFF.

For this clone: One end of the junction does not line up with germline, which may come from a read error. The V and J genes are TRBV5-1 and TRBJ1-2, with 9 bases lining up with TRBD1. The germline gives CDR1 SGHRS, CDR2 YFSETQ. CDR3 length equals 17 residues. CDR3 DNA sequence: TGCGTCAGCGGAAGTGGGACAGGGCGGAACAGGGTCGATGGCTACACCTTC. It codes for CVSGSGTGRNRVDGYTF.

CDR3 in DNA: TGTGCCAGTAGTATCGACAGGGCAAGCACAGATACGCAGTATTTT. This gives the protein CASSIDRASTDTQYF. V gene TRBV19 combines with J gene TRBJ2-3; TRBD1 aligns across 7 bases. The trim removed 3 bases at V and 0 bases at J, leaving 3 bases unmatched. This CDR3 contains 15 residues. Germline V CDR1 and CDR2: LNHDA, SQIVND (reference sequence).

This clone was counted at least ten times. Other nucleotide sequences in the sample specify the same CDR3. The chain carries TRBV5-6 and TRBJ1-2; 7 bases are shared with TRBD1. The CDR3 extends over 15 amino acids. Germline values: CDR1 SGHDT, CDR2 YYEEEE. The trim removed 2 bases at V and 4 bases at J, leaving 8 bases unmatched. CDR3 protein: CASSLRSTGSYGYTF. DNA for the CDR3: TGTGCCAGCAGCTTACGATCGACAGGGAGCTATGGCTACACCTTC.

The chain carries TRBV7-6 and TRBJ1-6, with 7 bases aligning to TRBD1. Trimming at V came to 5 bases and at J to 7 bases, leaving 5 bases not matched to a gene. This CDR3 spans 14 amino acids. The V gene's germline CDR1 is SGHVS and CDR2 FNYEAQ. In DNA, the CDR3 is TGTGCCAGCAGCAAACCAGGGGGGAATTCACCCCTCCACTTT. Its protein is CASSKPGGNSPLHF.

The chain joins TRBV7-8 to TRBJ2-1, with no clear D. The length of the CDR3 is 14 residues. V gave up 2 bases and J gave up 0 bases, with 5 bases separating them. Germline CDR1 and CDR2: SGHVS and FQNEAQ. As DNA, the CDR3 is TGTGCCAGCAGCTTATACAACTCCTACAATGAGCAGTTCTTC. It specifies CASSLYNSYNEQFF.

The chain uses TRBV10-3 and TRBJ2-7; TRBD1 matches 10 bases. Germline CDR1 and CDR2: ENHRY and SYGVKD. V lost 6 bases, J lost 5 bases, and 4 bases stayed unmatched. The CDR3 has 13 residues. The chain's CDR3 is CAISRTGGNEQYF. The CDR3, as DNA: TGTGCCATCAGCCGGACAGGGGGGAACGAGCAGTACTTC.

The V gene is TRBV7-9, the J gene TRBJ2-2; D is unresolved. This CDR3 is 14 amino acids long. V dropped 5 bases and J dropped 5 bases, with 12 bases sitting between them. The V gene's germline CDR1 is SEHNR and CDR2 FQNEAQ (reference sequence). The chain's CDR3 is CASSPPPGTGELFF. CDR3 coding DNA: TGTGCCAGCAGCCCCCCCCCGGGTACCGGGGAGCTGTTTTTT.

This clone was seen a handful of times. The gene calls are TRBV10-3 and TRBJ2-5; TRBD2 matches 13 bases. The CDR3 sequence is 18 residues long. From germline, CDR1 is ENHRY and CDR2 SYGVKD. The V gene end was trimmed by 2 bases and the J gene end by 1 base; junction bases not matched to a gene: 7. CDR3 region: CAISEGLAGASFQETQYF. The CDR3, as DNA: TGTGCCATCAGTGAGGGACTAGCGGGAGCGTCCTTCCAAGAGACCCAGTACTTC.

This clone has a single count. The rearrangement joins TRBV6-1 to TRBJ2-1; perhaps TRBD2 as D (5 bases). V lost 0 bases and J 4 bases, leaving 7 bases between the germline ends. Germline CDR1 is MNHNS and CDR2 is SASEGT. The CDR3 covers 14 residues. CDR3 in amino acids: CASSEASGYNEQFF. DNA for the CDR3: TGTGCCAGCAGTGAAGCGAGCGGATACAATGAGCAGTTCTTC.

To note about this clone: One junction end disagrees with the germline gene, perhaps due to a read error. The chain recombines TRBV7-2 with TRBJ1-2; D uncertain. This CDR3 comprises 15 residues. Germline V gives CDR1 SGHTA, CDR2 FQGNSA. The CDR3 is CASSLEEGSVYGYSF. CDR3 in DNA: TGTGCCAGCAGCTTAGAGGAGGGTTCTGTCTATGGCTACTCCTTC. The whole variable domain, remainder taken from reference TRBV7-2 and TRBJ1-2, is GAGVSQSPSNKVTEKGKDVELRCDPISGHTALYWYRQSLGQGLEFLIYFQGNSAPDKSGLPSDRFSAERTGGSVSTLTIQRTQQEDSAVYLCASSLEEGSVYGYSFGSGTRLTVV.

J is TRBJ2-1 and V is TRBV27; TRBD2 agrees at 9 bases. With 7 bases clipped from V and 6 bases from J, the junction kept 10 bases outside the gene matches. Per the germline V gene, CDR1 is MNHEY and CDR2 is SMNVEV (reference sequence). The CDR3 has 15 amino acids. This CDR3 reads CASTIGLATSNEQFF. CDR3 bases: TGTGCCAGCACCATCGGACTAGCGACCAGCAATGAGCAGTTCTTC.

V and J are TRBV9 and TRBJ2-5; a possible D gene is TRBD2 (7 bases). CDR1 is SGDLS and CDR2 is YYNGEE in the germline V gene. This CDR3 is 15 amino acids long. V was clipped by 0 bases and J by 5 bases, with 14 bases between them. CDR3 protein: CASSVGGGRAETQYF. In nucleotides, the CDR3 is TGTGCCAGCAGCGTAGGGGGGGGCAGGGCCGAGACCCAGTACTTC.

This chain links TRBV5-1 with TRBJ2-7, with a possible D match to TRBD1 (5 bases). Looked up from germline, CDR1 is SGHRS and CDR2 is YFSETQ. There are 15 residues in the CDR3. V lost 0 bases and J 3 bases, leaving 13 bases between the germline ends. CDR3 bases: TGCGCCAGCAGCTTGGTGGCAGGGTCAATCTACGAGCAGTACTTC. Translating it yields CASSLVAGSIYEQYF.